Below are 2 T cell receptor beta chains sequenced from a single sample in a study of post-analysis software for immune sequencing data. Findings of the study overall: Patients used about five TRBV segments, including TRBV5-6, TRBV5-1 and TRBV20-1, more often than controls.

Antigen specificity for these receptors is unknown. Every TCR beta cDNA library bore unique molecular identifiers. MiXCR was run by TCRdb on the PCR reads, yielding one entry per CDR3 protein. The sample lists about 400,000 distinct CDR3 sequences; 30% to 45% were seen once. The sample taken for sequencing was blood. These receptors originate from a girl aged 10 to 17 with multiple sclerosis.

This clonotype was seen a handful of times. This chain uses TRBV2 with TRBJ1-5; 9 positions match TRBD1. V shed 9 bases, J shed 2 bases, and the junction held 20 bases outside the gene matches. The germline gives CDR1 SNHLY, CDR2 FYNNEI. This CDR3 is built from 19 residues. The DNA of the CDR3 is TGTGCCAGTGGGATGATGCCCGGGACAGGGAACGGAGGCAATCAGCCCCAGCATTTT. Protein sequence: CASGMMPGTGNGGNQPQHF.

Turning to this clonotype: The junction departs from the called germline gene at one end, perhaps through a read error. This chain joins TRBV18 and TRBJ2-3, with D perhaps TRBD2 (8 bases). Germline-derived CDR1 and CDR2 are KGHSH and LQKENI. The length of the CDR3 is 16 residues. The CDR3 reads CASSPSSGVGTDMQYF. The CDR3 DNA sequence: TGTGCCAGCTCACCTAGTAGCGGGGTTGGGACAGATATGCAGTATTTT.